These T cell receptor beta chains were read from a single sample in a study of shared clonotypes between healthy human individuals. Sequencing was performed with immunoSEQ multiplex PCR; in TCRdb, only in-frame clones are kept and a portion is missing. Of about 510,000 clones listed, about four fifths are singletons. The specimen was PBMCs. These receptors all stem from a woman between 40 and 55 years old in good health. Some clones in this sample may be carry-over from other donors' samples. The CDR3 runs from the conserved cysteine through the conserved F or W. A D gene is named only where the DNA matches it firmly. Not every row has a clone size; where given, it reads once, few, many or a size class.

-,TRBJ1-3,TRBV10-3,-,TGTGCCATCAGTGAGTCAGGTTCGGGCACCTTCTCTGGAAACACCATATATTTT,CAISESGSGTFSGNTIYF
-,TRBJ1-2,TRBV7-9,-,TGTGCCAGCAGCTGGGACATTAACTATGGCTACACCTTC,CASSWDINYGYTF
-,TRBJ2-1,TRBV28,TRBD2,TGTGCCAGCAGTTTCCTAGCGGGAGGGCGTCCCTCCGTGGGTTACAATGAGCAGTTCTTC,CASSFLAGGRPSVGYNEQFF
-,TRBJ1-1,TRBV4-1,-,TGCGCCAGCAGTCTTACTCAGGGTAACACTGAAGCTTTCTTT,CASSLTQGNTEAFF
few,TRBJ1-1,TRBV6-5,-,TGTGCCAGCAGTTACTCGCGGACATTACAAACGGGAGCTTTCTTT,CASSYSRTLQTGAFF
-,TRBJ2-7,TRBV27,TRBD1,TGTGCCAGCACTCAGGGGACAGGGGCCTACGAGCAGTACTTC,CASTQGTGAYEQYF
many,TRBJ2-1,TRBV5-1,TRBD2,TGCGCCAGCAGCCCCTGGACTAGCGGGAGAGGAGAGCAGTTCTTC,CASSPWTSGRGEQFF
-,TRBJ2-5,TRBV6-4,TRBD1,TGTGCCAGCAAGGCCACAGGGGGTAGACAAGAGACCCAGTACTTC,CASKATGGRQETQYF
-,TRBJ2-1,TRBV15,-,TGTGCCACCAGCAGAGATCAAGACCGCCCCAATGAGCAGTTCTTC,CATSRDQDRPNEQFF
once,TRBJ2-5,TRBV7-9,-,TGTGCCAGCAGCTTTGCTCCCGCGGGCCCGCAAGAGACCCAGTACTTC,CASSFAPAGPQETQYF
-,TRBJ2-7,TRBV2,-,TGTGCCAGCAGAGGACAGCGCCCCGTGCAGTACTTC,CASRGQRPVQYF
-,TRBJ2-2,TRBV4-3,-,TGCGCCAGCAGCCAAGATCTCGGTAGAGCGAACACCGGGGAGCTGTTTTTT,CASSQDLGRANTGELFF
-,TRBJ1-4,TRBV7-9,TRBD1,TGTGCCAGCAGTCTCCGGGACAGGGGGCATGAAAAACTGTTTTTT,CASSLRDRGHEKLFF
-,TRBJ2-7,TRBV11-2,TRBD1,TGTGCCAGCAGCTTAGACCCCCCGGGACAGGGGAATAGCTACGAGCAGTACTTC,CASSLDPPGQGNSYEQYF
-,TRBJ1-1,TRBV21-1,-,TGTGCCAGGGGGCGCCCGGGACAGGGGGCCCGGAACACTGAAGCTTTCTTT,CARGRPGQGARNTEAFF
-,TRBJ2-2,TRBV19,-,TGTGCCAGTAGTATCGCGGGGGCCACCGGGGAGCTGTTTTTT,CASSIAGATGELFF
few,TRBJ2-1,TRBV4-2,-,TGTGCCAGCAGCCAAGAAGGACTCGGTCGGGACGAGCAGTTCTTC,CASSQEGLGRDEQFF
-,TRBJ2-3,TRBV27,-,TGTGCCAGCAGATACCGGACAACTAGCACAGATACGCAGTATTTT,CASRYRTTSTDTQYF
-,TRBJ2-2,TRBV5-5,-,TGTGCCAGCAGCTTGGCTCAGGAAACCGGGGAGCTGTTTTTT,CASSLAQETGELFF
-,TRBJ2-7,TRBV13,-,TGTGCCAGCAGCAGGGGGGGGAGAGGCCTCGAGCAGTACTTC,CASSRGGRGLEQYF
once,TRBJ2-5,TRBV19,-,TGTGCCAGTAAGGGGGCAAGCGGGAGCGTGGAGACCCAGTACTTC,CASKGASGSVETQYF
-,TRBJ1-2,TRBV6-5,TRBD1,TGTGCCAGCAGCCGCGGGGGGCAGGGGGACTATGGCTACACCTTC,CASSRGGQGDYGYTF
once,TRBJ2-3,TRBV7-8,-,TGTGCCAGCAGTGCAGATACGCAGTATTTT,CASSADTQYF